This TCR beta chain was identified during a study of human T cells and chemical hapten exposure (TCRdb year 2021). Concerning the study at large: For sensitization, 2% DPC in acetone was applied to a roughly 2 cm by roughly 2 cm area of upper inner arm skin. Blood was sampled from patients pre-sensitization (week 0) and at 2, 6 and about 24 weeks after DPC sensitization. Alopecia areata with under or over 50% scalp involvement, alopecia totalis and alopecia universalis were represented in the patient cohort, which was mostly female. The study tracked peripheral blood TCR repertoire changes in vivo during primary and secondary sensitization to the hapten diphenylcyclopropenone (DPC) in alopecia patients. Patients additionally received weekly therapeutic DPC doses to the scalp throughout the approximately 25-week study period. Libraries were combined into a pool for sequencing, and differences in TCR yield between samples came mainly from small differences in library volumes within the pool. Approximately 30 alopecia patients provided blood for TCR sequencing at one to four time points (pre-sensitization, 2, 6 and 24 weeks). Patch testing was performed on the upper back with Finn chambers containing 0.01% DPC, and the patch tests were scored after 6 days according to International Contact Dermatitis Research Group standards. The paper as a whole reports these results and caveats: Repeated subsampling changed both the strength of the expansion versus patch-test correlation and the threshold at which that correlation became significant. Because every patient had alopecia, a presumed autoimmune disease, the patients' immune response might differ from that of healthy individuals. Compared with pre-sensitization or healthy control sets, expanded TCRs formed significantly more large CDR3 similarity clusters, which is consistent with antigen-driven responses. DPC sensitization did not change the number of TCRs with a frequency above 1 in 1000, and there was no evidence of changes in global repertoire structure. Patch test score was positively correlated with the number of PT1 expanded TCRs, with significance at thresholds 8, 16 and 32 but not at 4.

The germline V gene supplies CDR1 SGHRS and CDR2 YFSETQ. At the junction V is shortened by 2 bases and J by 3 bases; bases outside the gene matches: 7. Reading from cysteine to phenylalanine, the CDR3 counts 17 amino acids. The only DNA kept is the CDR3, 51 bases in frame from the first base. This clonotype showed up many times. This receptor's antigen is unknown. The record has no base qualities; no much larger clone is one base away. The time point label corresponds to: pre-sensitization, week 0. What this sample's treatment or condition label stands for: therapeutic diphenylcyclopropenone sensitization with weekly scalp DPC. Blood at each patch-test visit was drawn before the patch test was applied. Patients were eligible if aged 18 to 70, diagnosed with alopecia and judged suitable for DPC therapy, and pregnant patients were excluded. Total RNA was isolated from unfractionated whole blood collected in Tempus Blood RNA tubes.

Library preparation was by RACE. The listed sequencing device is NextSeq 500. During library preparation, unique molecular identifiers were attached to individual cDNA molecules so that TCRs could be counted in a quantitative, reproducible way. For every blood RNA sample, sequencing covered both the TCR alpha and TCR beta chains. The authors' pipeline ran thus. Samples had a median of roughly 91,000 TCRs, with a range from roughly 23,224 to 750,000. The Decombinator software suite was used to annotate the V, J and CDR3 of the TCR reads. For the PS versus PT1 abundance plots, all samples were subsampled to the same number of TCRs (28,000). TCRs were defined as expanded if absent before sensitization and observed at least eight times at the 2-week time point. The raw public reads went through TCRdb reprocessing: fastp at Q25, MiXCR clone calling, in-frame beta chains kept. Rows are combined by CDR3 protein, so each entry shows the most common genes and DNA. These V and J calls derive from TCRdb rather than the authors' analysis. Within this sample are about 40,000 distinct CDR3 sequences, with about 10% of them counted one time only. Approximately 5.9% of the sample rests with the top ten.

The material sequenced was whole blood, taken in connection with sensitization to the hapten diphenylcyclopropenone (DPC). The source is a young man with alopecia areata. Some clones in this sample may be carry-over from other donors' samples. The V and J genes are TRBV5-1 and TRBJ2-3; 12 bases in the middle match TRBD2. The CDR3 has the sequence CASSLFRLAGVTDTQYF. The sequenced DNA is TGCGCCAGCAGCTTATTCCGACTAGCGGGAGTGACAGATACGCAGTATTTT.